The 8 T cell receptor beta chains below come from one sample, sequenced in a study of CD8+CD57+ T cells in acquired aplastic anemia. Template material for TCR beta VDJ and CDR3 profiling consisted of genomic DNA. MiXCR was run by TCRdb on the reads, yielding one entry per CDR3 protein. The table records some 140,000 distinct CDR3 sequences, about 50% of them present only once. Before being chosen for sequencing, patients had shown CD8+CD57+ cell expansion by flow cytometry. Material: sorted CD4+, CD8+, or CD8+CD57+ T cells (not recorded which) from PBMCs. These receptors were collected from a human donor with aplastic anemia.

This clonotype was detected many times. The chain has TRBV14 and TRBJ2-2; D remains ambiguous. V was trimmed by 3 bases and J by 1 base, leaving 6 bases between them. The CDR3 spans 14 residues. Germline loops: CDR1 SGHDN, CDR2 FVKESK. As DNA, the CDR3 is TGTGCCAGCAGCCATTGGCGGAACACCGGGGAGCTGTTTTTT. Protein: CASSHWRNTGELFF.

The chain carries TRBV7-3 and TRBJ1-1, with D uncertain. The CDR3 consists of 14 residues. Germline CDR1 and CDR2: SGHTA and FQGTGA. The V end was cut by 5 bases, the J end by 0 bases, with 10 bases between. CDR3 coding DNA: TGTGCCAGCAGCCGTGACTCCTTGAACACTGAAGCTTTCTTT. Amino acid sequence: CASSRDSLNTEAFF.

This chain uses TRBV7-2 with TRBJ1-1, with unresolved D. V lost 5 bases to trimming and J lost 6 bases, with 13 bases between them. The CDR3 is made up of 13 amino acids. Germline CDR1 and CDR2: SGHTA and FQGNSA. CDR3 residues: CASSTPLGAEAFF. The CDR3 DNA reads TGTGCCAGCAGCACCCCCCTGGGCGCTGAAGCTTTCTTT.

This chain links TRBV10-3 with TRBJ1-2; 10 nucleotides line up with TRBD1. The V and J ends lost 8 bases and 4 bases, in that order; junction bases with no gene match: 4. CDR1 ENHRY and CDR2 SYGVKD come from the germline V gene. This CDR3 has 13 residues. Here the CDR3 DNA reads TGTGCCATCCTAGGGACAGGGGCCTATGGCTACACCTTC. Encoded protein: CAILGTGAYGYTF.

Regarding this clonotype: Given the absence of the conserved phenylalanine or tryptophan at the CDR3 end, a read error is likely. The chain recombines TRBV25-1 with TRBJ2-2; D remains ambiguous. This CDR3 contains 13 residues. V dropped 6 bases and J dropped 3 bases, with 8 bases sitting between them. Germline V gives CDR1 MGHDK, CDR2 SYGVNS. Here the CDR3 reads CASRTRDTGELFL. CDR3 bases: TGTGCCAGCAGGACCCGGGACACCGGGGAGCTGTTTCTT.

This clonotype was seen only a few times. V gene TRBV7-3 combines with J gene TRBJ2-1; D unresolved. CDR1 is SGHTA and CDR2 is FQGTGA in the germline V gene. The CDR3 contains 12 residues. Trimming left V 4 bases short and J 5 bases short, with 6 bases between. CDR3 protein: CASSSDHNEQFF. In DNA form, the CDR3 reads TGTGCCAGCAGCTCCGATCACAATGAGCAGTTCTTC.

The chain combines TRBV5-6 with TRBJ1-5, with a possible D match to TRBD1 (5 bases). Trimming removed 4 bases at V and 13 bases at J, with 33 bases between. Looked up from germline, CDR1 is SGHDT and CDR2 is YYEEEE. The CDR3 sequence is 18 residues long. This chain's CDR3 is CASSPFTGTSDVIGEQHF. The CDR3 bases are TGTGCCAGCAGCCCGTTCACCGGGACTAGCGACGTAATTGGTGAGCAGCATTTT.

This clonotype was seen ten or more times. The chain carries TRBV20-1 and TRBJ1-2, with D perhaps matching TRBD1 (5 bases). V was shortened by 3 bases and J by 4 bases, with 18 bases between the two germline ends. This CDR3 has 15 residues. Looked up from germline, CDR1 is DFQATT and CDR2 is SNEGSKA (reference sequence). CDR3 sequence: CSARTVGGEPYGYTF. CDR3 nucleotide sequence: TGCAGTGCTAGGACTGTGGGGGGGGAACCCTATGGCTACACCTTC.